The clone carrying this T cell receptor (beta chain) was seen more than once but under ten times. What it binds is not known. The data originate from a study of response to subunit inactivated influenza vaccine. Findings and limits, study-wide: Authors suggested each seasonal flu vaccination may recruit only limited numbers of new T cells.

In TCRdb, the RT-PCR reads were re-called with MiXCR into one record per CDR3 protein. The sample comprises 450,000 to 600,000 distinct CDR3 sequences, 7.6% of which are singletons, and 10% to 15% rests with the top ten. This CDR3 spans 14 amino acids. V lost 7 bases to trimming and J lost 3 bases; unmatched junction nucleotides: 8. The V gene's germline CDR1 is MNHEY and CDR2 SVGEGT. The chain employs TRBV6-2 or TRBV6-3 and TRBJ1-1; 7 bases align to TRBD1. The origin of this receptor is a man aged 50-75 years who received an inactivated influenza vaccine. This sample comprised PBMCs from blood, obtained around 25 months after vaccination. The CDR3 sequence: CASTEVTGYTEAFF. CDR3 DNA: TGTGCCAGCACCGAAGTGACAGGGTACACTGAAGCTTTCTTT.